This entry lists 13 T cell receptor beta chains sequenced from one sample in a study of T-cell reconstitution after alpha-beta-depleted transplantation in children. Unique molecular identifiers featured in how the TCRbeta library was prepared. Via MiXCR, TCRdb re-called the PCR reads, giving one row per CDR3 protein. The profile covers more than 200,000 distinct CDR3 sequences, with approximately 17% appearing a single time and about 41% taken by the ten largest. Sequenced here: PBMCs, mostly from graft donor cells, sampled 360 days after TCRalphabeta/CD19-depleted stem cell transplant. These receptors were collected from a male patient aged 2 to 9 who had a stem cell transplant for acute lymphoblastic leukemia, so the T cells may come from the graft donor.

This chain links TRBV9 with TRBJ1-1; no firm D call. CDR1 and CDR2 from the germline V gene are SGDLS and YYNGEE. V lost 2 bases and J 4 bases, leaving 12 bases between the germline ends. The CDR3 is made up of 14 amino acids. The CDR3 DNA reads TGTGCCAGCAGCGTCTCCGGTCGGTTCACTGAAGCTTTCTTT. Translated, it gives CASSVSGRFTEAFF.

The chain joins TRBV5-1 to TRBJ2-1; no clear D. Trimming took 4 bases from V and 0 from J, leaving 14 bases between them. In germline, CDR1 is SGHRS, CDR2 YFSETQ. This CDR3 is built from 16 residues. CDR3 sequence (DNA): TGCGCCAGCAGCCCACCCAGACTTAGCTCCTACAATGAGCAGTTCTTC. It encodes CASSPPRLSSYNEQFF.

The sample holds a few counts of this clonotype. DNA of the CDR3: TGTGCCAGCAGTCGACAGAAAGACGAGCAGTACTTC. It encodes CASSRQKDEQYF. This chain links TRBV6-6 with TRBJ2-7; D might be TRBD1 (5 bases). This CDR3 contains 12 residues. Trimming left V 5 bases short and J 5 bases short, with 10 bases between. Germline lookup yields CDR1 MNHNY and CDR2 SVGAGI (reference sequence).

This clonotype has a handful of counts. The CDR3 here is CASSYLAFNYGYTF. CDR3 DNA: TGTGCCAGCAGTTACCTGGCCTTCAACTATGGCTACACCTTC. J is TRBJ1-2 and V is TRBV6-5; D call uncertain. Germline V lookup: CDR1 MNHEY, CDR2 SVGAGI. Deletions cut 2 bases from V and 2 bases from J, with 9 bases between. The CDR3 totals 14 residues.

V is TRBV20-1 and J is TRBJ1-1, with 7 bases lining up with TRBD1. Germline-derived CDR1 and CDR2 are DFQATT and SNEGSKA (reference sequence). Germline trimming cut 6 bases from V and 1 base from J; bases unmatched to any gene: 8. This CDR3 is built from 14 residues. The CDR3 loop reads CSARRGQQNTEAFF. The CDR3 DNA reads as TGCAGTGCCCGAAGGGGACAGCAGAACACTGAAGCTTTCTTT.

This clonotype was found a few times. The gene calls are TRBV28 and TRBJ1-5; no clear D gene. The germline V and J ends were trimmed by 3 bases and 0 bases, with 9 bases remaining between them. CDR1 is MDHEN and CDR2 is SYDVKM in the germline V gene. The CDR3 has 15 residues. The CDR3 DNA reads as TGTGCCAGCAGTTTGACATCCTATAGCAATCAGCCCCAGCATTTT. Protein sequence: CASSLTSYSNQPQHF. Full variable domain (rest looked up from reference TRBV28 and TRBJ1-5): DVKVTQSSRYLVKRTGEKVFLECVQDMDHENMFWYRQDPGLGLRLIYFSYDVKMKEKGDIPEGYSVSREKKERFSLILESASTNQTSMYLCASSLTSYSNQPQHFGDGTRLSIL.

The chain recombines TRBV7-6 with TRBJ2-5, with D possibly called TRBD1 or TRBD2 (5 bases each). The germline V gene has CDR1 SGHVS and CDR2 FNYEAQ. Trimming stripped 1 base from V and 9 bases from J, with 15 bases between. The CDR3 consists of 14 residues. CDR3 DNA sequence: TGTGCCAGCAGCTTAGGTGGGACCAAGAGGCCCCAGTACTTC. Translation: CASSLGGTKRPQYF.

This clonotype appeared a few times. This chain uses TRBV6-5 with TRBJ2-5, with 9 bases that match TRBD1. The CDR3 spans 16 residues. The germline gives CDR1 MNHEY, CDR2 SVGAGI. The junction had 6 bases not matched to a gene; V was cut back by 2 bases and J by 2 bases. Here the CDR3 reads CASSYARGTGQETQYF. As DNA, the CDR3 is TGTGCCAGCAGTTACGCACGCGGGACAGGGCAAGAGACCCAGTACTTC.

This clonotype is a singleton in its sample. CDR3 region: CASSDRTGGEETQYF. Written as DNA, the CDR3 is TGCGCCAGCAGTGACAGAACAGGGGGAGAGGAGACCCAGTACTTC. The rearrangement links TRBV10-1 to TRBJ2-5; the match to TRBD1 covers 8 bases. Germline V gives CDR1 WNHNN, CDR2 SYGVQD (reference sequence). J lost 5 bases, V lost 3 bases, and 8 bases had no gene match. The CDR3 spans 15 residues.

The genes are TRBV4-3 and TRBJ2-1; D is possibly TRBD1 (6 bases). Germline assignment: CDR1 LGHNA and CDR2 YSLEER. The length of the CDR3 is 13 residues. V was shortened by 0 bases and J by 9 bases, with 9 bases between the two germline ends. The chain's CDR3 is CASSQDARGEQFF. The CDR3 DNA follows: TGCGCCAGCAGCCAAGACGCCAGGGGTGAGCAGTTCTTC.

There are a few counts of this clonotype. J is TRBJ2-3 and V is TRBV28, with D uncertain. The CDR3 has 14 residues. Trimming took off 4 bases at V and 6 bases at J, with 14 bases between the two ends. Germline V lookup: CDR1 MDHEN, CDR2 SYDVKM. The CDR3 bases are TGTGCCAGCAGTTCCCAACTTTTATCGGATACGCAGTATTTT. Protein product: CASSSQLLSDTQYF.

DNA for the CDR3: TGCAGCGTTGGCGGACAGGGTTCCCCCTACGAGCAGTACTTC. Translation: CSVGGQGSPYEQYF. The genes are TRBV29-1 and TRBJ2-7, with TRBD1 matching 8 bases. Germline CDR1 is SQVTM and CDR2 is ANQGSEA. The CDR3 length is 14 residues. V trimming: 4 bases; J trimming: 2 bases; junction bases outside the gene matches: 7.

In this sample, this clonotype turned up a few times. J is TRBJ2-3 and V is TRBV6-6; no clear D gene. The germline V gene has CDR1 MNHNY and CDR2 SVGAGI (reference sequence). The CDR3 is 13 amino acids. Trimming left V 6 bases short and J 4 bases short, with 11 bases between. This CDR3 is CASRQRPADTQYF. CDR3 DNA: TGTGCCAGCAGACAACGGCCCGCAGATACGCAGTATTTT.